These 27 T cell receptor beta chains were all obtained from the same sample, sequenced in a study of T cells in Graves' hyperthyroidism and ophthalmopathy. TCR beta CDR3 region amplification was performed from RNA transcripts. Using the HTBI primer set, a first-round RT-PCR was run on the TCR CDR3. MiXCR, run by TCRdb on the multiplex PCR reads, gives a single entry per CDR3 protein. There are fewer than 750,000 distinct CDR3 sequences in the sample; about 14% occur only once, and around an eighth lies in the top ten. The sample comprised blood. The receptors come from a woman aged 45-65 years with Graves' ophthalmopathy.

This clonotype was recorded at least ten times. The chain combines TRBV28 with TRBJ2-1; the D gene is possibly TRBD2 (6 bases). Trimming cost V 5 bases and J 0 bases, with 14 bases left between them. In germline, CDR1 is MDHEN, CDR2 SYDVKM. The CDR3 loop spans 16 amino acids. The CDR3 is CASSPPTRGSYNEQFF. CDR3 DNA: TGTGCCAGCAGTCCCCCGACGCGGGGCTCCTACAATGAGCAGTTCTTC.

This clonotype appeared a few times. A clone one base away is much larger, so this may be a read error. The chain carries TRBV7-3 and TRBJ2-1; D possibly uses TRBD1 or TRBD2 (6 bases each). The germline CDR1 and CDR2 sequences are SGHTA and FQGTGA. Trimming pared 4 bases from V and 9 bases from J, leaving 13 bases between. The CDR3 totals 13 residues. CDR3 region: CASSSGAGREQFF. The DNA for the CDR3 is TGTGCCAGCAGCTCGGGGGCGGGGCGTGAGCAGTTCTTC.

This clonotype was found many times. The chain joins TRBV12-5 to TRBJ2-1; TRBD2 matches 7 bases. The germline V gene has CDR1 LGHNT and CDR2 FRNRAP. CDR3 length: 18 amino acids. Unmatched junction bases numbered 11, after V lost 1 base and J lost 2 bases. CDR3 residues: CASGLEGGTGGTYNEQFF. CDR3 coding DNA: TGTGCTAGTGGTTTGGAAGGTGGGACGGGAGGTACCTACAATGAGCAGTTCTTC.

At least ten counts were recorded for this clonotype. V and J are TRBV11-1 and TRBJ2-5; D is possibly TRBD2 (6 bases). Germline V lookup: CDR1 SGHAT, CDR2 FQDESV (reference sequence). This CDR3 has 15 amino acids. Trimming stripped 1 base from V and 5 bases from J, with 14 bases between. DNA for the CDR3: TGTGCCAGCAGCTTAGTGCGGTCGGGAGCGGAGACCCAGTACTTC. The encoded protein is CASSLVRSGAETQYF.

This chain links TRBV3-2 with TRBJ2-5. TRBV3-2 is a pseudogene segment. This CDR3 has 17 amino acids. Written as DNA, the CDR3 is TGTGCCAGCAGCCATGATTATTCGTCGTTCGGACAAGAGACCCAGTACTTC. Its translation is CASSHDYSSFGQETQYF.

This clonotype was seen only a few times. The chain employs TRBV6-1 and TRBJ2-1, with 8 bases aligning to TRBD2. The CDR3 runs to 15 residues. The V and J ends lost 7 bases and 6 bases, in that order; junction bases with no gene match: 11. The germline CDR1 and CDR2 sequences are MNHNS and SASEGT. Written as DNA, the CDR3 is TGTGCCAGCAACCTACGGGAGGGTGTAACCAATGAGCAGTTCTTC. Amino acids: CASNLREGVTNEQFF.

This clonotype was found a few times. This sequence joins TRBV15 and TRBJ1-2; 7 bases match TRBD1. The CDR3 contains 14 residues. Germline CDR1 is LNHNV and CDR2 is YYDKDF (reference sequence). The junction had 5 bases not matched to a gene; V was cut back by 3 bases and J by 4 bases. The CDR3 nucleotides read TGTGCCACCAGCAGCGGCGACAGGGTCTATGGCTACACCTTC. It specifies CATSSGDRVYGYTF.

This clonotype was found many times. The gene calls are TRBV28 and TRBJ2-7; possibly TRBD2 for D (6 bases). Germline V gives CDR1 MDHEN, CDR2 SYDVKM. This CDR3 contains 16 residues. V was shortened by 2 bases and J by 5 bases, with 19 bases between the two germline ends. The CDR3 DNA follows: TGTGCCAGCAGTTTAACCGCCGGGACTGCTTACCACGAGCAGTACTTC. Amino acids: CASSLTAGTAYHEQYF.

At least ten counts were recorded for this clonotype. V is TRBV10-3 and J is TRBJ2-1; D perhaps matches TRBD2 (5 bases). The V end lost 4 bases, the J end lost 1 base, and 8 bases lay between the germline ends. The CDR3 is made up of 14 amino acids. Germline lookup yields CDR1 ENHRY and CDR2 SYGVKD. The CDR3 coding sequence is TGTGCCATCAGTGGTGGAGGTTCCTACAATGAGCAGTTCTTC. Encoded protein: CAISGGGSYNEQFF.

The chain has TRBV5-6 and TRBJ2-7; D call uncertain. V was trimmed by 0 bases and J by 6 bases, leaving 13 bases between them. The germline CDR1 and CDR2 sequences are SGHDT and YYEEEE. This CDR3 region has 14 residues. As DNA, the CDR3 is TGTGCCAGCAGCTTGGGGTACCAAACAGCCGAGCAGTACTTC. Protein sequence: CASSLGYQTAEQYF.

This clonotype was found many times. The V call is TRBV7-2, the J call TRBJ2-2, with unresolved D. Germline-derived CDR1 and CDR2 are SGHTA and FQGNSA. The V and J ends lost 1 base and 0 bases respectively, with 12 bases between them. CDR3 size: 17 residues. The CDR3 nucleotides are TGTGCCAGCAGCTTAGTTCACGGCGGAGCGAACACCGGGGAGCTGTTTTTT. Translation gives CASSLVHGGANTGELFF.

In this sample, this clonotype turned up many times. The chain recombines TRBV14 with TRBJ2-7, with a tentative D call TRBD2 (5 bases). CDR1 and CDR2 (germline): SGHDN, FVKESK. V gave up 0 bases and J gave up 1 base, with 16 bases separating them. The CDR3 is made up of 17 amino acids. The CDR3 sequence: CASSQDLRARRSYEQYF. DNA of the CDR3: TGTGCCAGCAGCCAAGATCTGAGGGCTCGGAGGTCCTACGAGCAGTACTTC.

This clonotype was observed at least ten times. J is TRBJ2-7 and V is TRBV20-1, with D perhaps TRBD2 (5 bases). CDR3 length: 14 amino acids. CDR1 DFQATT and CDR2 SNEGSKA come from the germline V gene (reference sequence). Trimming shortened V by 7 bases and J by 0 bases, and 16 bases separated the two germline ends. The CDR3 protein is CSGVPGGLSYEQYF. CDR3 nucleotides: TGCAGTGGCGTCCCGGGCGGACTCTCCTACGAGCAGTACTTC.

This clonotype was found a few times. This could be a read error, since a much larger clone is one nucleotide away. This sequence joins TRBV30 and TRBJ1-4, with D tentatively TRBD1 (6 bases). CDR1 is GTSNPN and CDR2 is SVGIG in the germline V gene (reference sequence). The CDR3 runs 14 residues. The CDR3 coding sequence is TGTGCCTGGAGTGACAGGGATGCTAATGAAAGACTGTTTTTT. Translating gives CAWSDRDANERLFF.

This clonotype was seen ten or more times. The CDR3 coding sequence is TGTGCCAGCAGCCTCACCCTGGGGAGGAACTACCAAGAGACCCAGTACTTC. Its translation is CASSLTLGRNYQETQYF. The V and J genes are TRBV11-2 and TRBJ2-5; a weak D match, TRBD2 (6 bases). Germline CDR1 is SGHAT and CDR2 is FQNNGV. V dropped 5 bases and J dropped 0 bases, with 19 bases sitting between them. CDR3 length equals 17 residues.

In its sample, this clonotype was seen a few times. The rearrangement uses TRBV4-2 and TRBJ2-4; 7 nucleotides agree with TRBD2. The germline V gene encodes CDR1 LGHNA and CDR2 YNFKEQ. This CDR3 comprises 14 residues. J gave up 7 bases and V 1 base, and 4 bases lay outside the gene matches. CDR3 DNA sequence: TGTGCCAGCAGCCAAGTTCTAGCGGATAACATTCAGTACTTC. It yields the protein CASSQVLADNIQYF.

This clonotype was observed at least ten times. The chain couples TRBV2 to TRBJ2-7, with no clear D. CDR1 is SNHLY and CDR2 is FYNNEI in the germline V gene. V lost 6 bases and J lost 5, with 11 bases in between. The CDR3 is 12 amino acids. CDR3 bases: TGTGCCAGCAGCGCCTTCCGTAACGAGCAGTACTTC. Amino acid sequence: CASSAFRNEQYF.

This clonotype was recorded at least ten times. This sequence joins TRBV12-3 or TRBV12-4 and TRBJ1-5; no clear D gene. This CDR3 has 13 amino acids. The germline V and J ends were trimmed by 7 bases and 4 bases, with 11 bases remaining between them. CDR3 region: CASTIRRNQPQHF. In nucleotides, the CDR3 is TGTGCCAGCACGATAAGAAGGAATCAGCCCCAGCATTTT.

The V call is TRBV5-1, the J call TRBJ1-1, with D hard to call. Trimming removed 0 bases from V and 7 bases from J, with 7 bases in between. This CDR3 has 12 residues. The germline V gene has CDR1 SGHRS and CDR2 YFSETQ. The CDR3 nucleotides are TGCGCCAGCAGCTTGGAGGGAGTTGAAGCTTTCTTT. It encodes CASSLEGVEAFF.

CDR3 in amino acids: CASRPASGVGNIQYF. CDR3 DNA sequence: TGTGCCAGCAGGCCGGCTTCAGGGGTAGGGAACATTCAGTACTTC. The V and J genes are TRBV5-8 and TRBJ2-4; D possibly corresponds to TRBD1 (6 bases). V was clipped by 5 bases and J by 7 bases, with 19 bases between them. Germline V CDR1 and CDR2: SGHTS, YDEGEE. CDR3 length: 15 amino acids.

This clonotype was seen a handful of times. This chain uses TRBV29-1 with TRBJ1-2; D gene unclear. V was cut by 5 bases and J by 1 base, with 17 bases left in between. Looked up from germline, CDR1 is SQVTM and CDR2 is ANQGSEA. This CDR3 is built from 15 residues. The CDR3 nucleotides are TGCAGCGTTCGCTCGTGGGCAGACTATAACTATGGCTACACCTTC. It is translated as CSVRSWADYNYGYTF.

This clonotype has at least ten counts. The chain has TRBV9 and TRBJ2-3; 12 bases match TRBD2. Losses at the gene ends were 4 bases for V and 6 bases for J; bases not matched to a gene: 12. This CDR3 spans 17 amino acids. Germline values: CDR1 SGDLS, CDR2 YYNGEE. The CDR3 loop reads CASSPTTSGSSADTQYF. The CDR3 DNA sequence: TGTGCCAGCAGCCCTACGACTAGCGGGAGTTCGGCGGATACGCAGTATTTT.

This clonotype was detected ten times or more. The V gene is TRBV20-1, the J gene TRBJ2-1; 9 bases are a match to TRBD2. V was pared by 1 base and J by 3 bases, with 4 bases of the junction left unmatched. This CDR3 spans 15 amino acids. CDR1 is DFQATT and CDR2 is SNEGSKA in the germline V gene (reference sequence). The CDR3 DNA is TGCAGTGCTAGAGTAGCGGGAGTGGGCTACAATGAGCAGTTCTTC. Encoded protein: CSARVAGVGYNEQFF.

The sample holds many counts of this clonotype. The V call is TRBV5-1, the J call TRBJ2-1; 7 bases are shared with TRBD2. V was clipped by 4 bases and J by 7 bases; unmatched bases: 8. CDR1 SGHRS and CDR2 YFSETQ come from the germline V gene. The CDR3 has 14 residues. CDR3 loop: CASSPGRGNNEQFF. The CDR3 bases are TGCGCCAGCAGCCCGGGGAGGGGTAATAATGAGCAGTTCTTC.

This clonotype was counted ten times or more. The CDR3 region is CSAPGGGGNIQYF. The CDR3 bases are TGCAGTGCCCCTGGGGGGGGGGGGAACATTCAGTACTTC. The chain has TRBV20-1 and TRBJ2-4; 7 nucleotides agree with TRBD2. The germline V gene has CDR1 DFQATT and CDR2 SNEGSKA (reference sequence). The CDR3 loop spans 13 amino acids. V shed 6 bases, J shed 7 bases, and the junction held 9 bases outside the gene matches.

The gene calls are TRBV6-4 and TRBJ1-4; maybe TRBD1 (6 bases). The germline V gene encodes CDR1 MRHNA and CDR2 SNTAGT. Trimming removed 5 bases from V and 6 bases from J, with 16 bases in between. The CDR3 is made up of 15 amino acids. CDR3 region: CASSYRARGDEKLFF. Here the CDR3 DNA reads TGTGCCAGCAGTTACCGGGCCAGGGGTGATGAAAAACTGTTTTTT.

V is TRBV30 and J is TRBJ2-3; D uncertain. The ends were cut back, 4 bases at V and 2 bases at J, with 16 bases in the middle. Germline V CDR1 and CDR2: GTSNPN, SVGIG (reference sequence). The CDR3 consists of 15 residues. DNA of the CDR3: TGTGCCTGGATAGAGCCAGCGCCTACCACAGATACGCAGTATTTT. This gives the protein CAWIEPAPTTDTQYF.